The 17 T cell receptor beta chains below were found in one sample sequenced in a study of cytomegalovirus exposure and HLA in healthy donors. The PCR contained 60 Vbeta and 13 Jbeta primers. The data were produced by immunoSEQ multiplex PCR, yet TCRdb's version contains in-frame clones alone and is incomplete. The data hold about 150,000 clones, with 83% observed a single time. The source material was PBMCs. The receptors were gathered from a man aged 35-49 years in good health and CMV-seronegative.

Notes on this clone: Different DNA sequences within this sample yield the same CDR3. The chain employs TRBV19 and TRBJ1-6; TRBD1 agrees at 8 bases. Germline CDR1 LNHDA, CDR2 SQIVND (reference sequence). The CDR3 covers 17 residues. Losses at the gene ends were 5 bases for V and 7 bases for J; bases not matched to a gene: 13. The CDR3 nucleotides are TGTGCCAGTAGTGTGGAGAGACGGACAGGGCAGAATTCACCCCTCCACTTT. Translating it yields CASSVERRTGQNSPLHF.

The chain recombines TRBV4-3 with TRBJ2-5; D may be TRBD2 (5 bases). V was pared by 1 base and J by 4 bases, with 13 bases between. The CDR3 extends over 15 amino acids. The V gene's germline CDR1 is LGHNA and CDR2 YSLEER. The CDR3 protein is CASSQAPDSAETQYF. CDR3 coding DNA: TGCGCCAGCAGCCAAGCCCCGGATAGCGCAGAGACCCAGTACTTC.

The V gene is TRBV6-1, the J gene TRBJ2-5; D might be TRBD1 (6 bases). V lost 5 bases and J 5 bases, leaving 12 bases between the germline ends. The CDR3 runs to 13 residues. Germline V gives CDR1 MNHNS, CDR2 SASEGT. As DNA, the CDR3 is TGTGCCAGCAGTACGACAGGCCGGGAGACCCAGTACTTC. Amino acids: CASSTTGRETQYF.

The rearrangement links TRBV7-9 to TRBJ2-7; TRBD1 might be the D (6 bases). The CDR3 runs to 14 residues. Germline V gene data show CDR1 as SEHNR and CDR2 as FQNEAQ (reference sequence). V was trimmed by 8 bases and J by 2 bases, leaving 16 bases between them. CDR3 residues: CASGRGGEAYEQYF. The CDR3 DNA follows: TGTGCCAGCGGTCGAGGGGGAGAGGCCTACGAGCAGTACTTC.

CDR3 amino acids: CASSPGRETQYF. In DNA, the CDR3 is TGTGCCAGCAGTCCGGGGAGGGAGACCCAGTACTTC. The chain carries TRBV6-6 and TRBJ2-5; TRBD2 might be the D (6 bases). This CDR3 contains 12 residues. In germline, CDR1 is MNHNY, CDR2 SVGAGI (reference sequence). The germline V and J ends were trimmed by 5 bases and 5 bases, with 9 bases remaining between them.

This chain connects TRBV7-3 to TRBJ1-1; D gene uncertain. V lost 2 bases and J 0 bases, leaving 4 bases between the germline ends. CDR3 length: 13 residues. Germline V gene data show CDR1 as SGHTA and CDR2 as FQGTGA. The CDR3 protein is CASSLEVNTEAFF. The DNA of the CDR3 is TGTGCCAGCAGCTTAGAGGTGAACACTGAAGCTTTCTTT.

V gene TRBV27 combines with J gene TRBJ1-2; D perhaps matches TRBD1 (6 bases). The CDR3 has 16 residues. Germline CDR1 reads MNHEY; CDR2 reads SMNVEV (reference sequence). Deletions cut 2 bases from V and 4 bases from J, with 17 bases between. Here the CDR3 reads CASSLRAGTPAYGYTF. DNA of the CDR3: TGTGCCAGCAGTTTACGGGCCGGGACACCCGCCTATGGCTACACCTTC.

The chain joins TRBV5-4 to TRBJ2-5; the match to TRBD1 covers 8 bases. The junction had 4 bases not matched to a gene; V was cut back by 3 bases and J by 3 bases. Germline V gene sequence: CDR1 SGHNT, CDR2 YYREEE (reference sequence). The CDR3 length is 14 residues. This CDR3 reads CASSSDREEETQYF. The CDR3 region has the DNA TGTGCCAGCAGCTCGGACAGGGAGGAAGAGACCCAGTACTTC. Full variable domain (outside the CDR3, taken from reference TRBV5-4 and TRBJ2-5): ETGVTQSPTHLIKTRGQQVTLRCSSQSGHNTVSWYQQALGQGPQFIFQYYREEENGRGNFPPRFSGLQFPNYSSELNVNALELDDSALYLCASSSDREEETQYFGPGTRLLVL.

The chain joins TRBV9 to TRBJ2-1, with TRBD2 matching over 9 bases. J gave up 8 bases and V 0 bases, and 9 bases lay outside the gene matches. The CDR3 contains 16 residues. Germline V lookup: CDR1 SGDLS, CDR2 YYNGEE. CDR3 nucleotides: TGTGCCAGCAGCGTAGGCGTTAGCGGGAGAGGGGATGAGCAGTTCTTC. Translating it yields CASSVGVSGRGDEQFF.

The CDR3 nucleotides read TGTGCCACCAGCAGAGATAGGAGGGAGGAGCAGTTCTTC. Translation: CATSRDRREEQFF. The gene calls are TRBV15 and TRBJ2-1, with D possibly being TRBD2 (6 bases). V was cut by 0 bases and J by 10 bases, with 10 bases left in between. Per germline, CDR1 LNHNV and CDR2 YYDKDF (reference sequence). The CDR3 is 13 residues long. The complete variable domain, with remaining parts taken from reference TRBV15 and TRBJ2-1, reads DAMVIQNPRYQVTQFGKPVTLSCSQTLNHNVMYWYQQKSSQAPKLLFHYYDKDFNNEADTPDNFQSRRPNTSFCFLDIRSPGLGDTAMYLCATSRDRREEQFFGPGTRLTVL.

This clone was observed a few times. In DNA, the CDR3 is TGCGCCAGCAGCTTGGCGGGTAGCGGGGGGCTCGCGAACACCGGGGAGCTGTTTTTT. Protein sequence: CASSLAGSGGLANTGELFF. The chain recombines TRBV5-1 with TRBJ2-2; the match to TRBD2 covers 10 bases. The V and J ends lost 0 bases and 0 bases, in that order; junction bases with no gene match: 8. Per germline, CDR1 SGHRS and CDR2 YFSETQ. This CDR3 contains 19 residues.

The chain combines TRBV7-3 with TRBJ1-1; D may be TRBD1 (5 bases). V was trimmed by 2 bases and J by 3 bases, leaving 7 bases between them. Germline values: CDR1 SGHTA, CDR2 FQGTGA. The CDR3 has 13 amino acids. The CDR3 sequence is CASSLRGDTEAFF. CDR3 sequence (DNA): TGTGCCAGCAGCTTACGGGGGGACACTGAAGCTTTCTTT.

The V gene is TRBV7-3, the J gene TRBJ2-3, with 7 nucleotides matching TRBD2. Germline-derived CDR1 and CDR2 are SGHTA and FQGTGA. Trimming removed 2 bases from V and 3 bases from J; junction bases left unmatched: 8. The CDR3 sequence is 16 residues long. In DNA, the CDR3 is TGTGCCAGCAGCTTATTTGGCCAGGGAGGGACAGATACGCAGTATTTT. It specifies CASSLFGQGGTDTQYF. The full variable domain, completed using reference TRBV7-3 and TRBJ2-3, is GAGVSQTPSNKVTEKGKYVELRCDPISGHTALYWYRQSLGQGPEFLIYFQGTGAADDSGLPNDRFFAVRPEGSVSTLKIQRTERGDSAVYLCASSLFGQGGTDTQYFGPGTRLTVL.

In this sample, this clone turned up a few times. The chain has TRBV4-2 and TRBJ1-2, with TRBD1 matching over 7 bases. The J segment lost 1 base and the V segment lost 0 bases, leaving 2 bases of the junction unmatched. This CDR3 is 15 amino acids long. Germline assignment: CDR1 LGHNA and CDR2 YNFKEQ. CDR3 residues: CASSQESGGNYGYTF. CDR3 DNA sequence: TGTGCCAGCAGCCAAGAGTCAGGGGGTAACTATGGCTACACCTTC.

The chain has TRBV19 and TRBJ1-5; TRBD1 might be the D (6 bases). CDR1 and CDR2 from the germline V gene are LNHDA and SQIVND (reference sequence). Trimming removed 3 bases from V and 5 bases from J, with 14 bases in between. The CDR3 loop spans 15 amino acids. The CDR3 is CASSMGQGWDQPQHF. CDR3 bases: TGTGCCAGTAGTATGGGGCAGGGGTGGGATCAGCCCCAGCATTTT.

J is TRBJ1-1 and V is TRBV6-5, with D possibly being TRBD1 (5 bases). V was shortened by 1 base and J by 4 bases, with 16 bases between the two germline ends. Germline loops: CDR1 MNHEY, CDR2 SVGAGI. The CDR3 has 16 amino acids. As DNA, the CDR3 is TGTGCCAGCAGTTACTTTCCCGGGGGAGAGAGCACTGAAGCTTTCTTT. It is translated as CASSYFPGGESTEAFF.

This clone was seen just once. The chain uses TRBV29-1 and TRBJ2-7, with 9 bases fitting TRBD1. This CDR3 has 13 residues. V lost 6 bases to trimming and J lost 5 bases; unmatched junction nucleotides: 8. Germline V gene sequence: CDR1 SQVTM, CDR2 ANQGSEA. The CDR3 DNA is TGCAGCGTGGGTGGGACAGGGCTACACGAGCAGTACTTC. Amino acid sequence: CSVGGTGLHEQYF.